These 2 T cell receptor beta chains were all obtained from the same sample, sequenced in a study of blood T cell repertoires in COVID-19. Some clones are missing from TCRdb's copy, which holds only in-frame ones; the method was immunoSEQ multiplex PCR. The data show hundreds of thousands of clones, around nine tenths seen once. The sequenced material came from peripheral blood. Source of these receptors: a human donor in a cohort sampled during active COVID-19.

The J gene is TRBJ2-5, the V gene TRBV5-1; 7 bases are shared with TRBD2. Germline CDR1 reads SGHRS; CDR2 reads YFSETQ. The CDR3 covers 16 residues. Trimming at V came to 5 bases and at J to 2 bases, leaving 12 bases not matched to a gene. CDR3 region: CASRTSFRLAQETQYF. The DNA of the CDR3 is TGCGCCAGCAGGACATCGTTTCGACTAGCTCAAGAGACCCAGTACTTC.

In DNA, the CDR3 is TGCAGCGCCCAGACGACAGGGGGCTCTGGCTACACCTTC. This translates into CSAQTTGGSGYTF. The chain couples TRBV29-1 to TRBJ1-2, with TRBD1 matching 10 bases. V was clipped by 7 bases and J by 7 bases; unmatched bases: 9. This CDR3 is built from 13 residues. CDR1 and CDR2 from the germline V gene are SQVTM and ANQGSEA.